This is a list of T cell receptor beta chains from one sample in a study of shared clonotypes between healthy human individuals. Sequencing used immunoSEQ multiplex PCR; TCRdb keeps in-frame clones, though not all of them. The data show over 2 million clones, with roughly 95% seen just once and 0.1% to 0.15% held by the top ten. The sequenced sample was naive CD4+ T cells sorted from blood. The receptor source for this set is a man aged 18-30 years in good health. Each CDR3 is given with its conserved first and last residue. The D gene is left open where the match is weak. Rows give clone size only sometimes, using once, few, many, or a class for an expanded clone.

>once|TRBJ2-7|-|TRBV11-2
TGTGCCAGCAGCTTAGAGTGGGGGACAACAATCTCCTACGAGCAGTACTTC
CASSLEWGTTISYEQYF
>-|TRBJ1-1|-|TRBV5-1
TGCGCCAGCAGCTTGGGTGAGGGAGGCTTTGAAGCTTTCTTT
CASSLGEGGFEAFF
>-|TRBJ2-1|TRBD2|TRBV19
TGTGCCAGTAGTATGTTGCCGGGACTAGCGGGAAGAAGCACCTACAATGAGCAGTTCTTC
CASSMLPGLAGRSTYNEQFF
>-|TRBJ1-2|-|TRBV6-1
TGTGCCAGCATTAAGGGTCCGGGAGGCTACACCTTC
CASIKGPGGYTF
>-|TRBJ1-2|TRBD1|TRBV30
TGTGCCTGGAGTTACCGGACAGGGGGCCGTTATGGCTACACCTTC
CAWSYRTGGRYGYTF
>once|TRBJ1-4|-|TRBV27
TGTGCCAGCAGTTTAAGAGGAACTAATGAAAAACTGTTTTTT
CASSLRGTNEKLFF
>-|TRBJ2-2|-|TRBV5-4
TGTGCCAGCAGCTTGGGAGGCCTCAAGAACACCGGGGAGCTGTTTTTT
CASSLGGLKNTGELFF
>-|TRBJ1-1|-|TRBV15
TGTGCCACCAGCCCCGGGCTCGCTGAAGCTTTCTTT
CATSPGLAEAFF
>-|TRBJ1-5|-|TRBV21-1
TGTGCCGAAGTCTCGGACAATCAGCCCCAGCATTTT
CAEVSDNQPQHF
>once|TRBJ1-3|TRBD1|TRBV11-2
TGTGCCAGCAGCCTCCGGGGGACAGGGAGTGGAAACACCATATATTTT
CASSLRGTGSGNTIYF
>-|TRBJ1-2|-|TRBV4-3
TGCGCCAGCAGCCAAGGGCTCAGCATCTATGGCTACACCTTC
CASSQGLSIYGYTF
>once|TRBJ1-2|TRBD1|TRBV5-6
TGTGCCAGCAGCTCACGGGACAGGGGAACCTATGGCTACACCTTC
CASSSRDRGTYGYTF
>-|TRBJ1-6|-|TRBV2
TGTGCCAGCAACAGGGAGCGGAATTCACCCCTCCACTTT
CASNRERNSPLHF
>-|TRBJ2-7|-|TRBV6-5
TGTGCCAGCAGTTATCTAGGGGAGCAGTACTTC
CASSYLGEQYF
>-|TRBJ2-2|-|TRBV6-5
TGTGCCAGCAGTTACTCGGGCGGCCTGAACACCGGGGAGCTGTTTTTT
CASSYSGGLNTGELFF
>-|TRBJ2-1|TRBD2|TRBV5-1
TGCGCCAGCAGCCCTAGGACTAGCGGGGAGTACGAGCAGTTCTTC
CASSPRTSGEYEQFF
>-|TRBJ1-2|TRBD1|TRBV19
TGTGCCAGTAGTATAGAGTGGACAGGCAACGGGGGCTACACCTTC
CASSIEWTGNGGYTF
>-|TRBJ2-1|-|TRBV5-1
TGCGCCAGCAACCCCGGGACATCATCCTACAATGAGCAGTTCTTC
CASNPGTSSYNEQFF
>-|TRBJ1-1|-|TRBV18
TGTGCCAGCTCAGCGGGCGACACTGAAGCTTTCTTT
CASSAGDTEAFF
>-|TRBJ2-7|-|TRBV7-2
TGTGCCAGCAGCTTTGCGGTCTCCTACGAGCAGTACTTC
CASSFAVSYEQYF
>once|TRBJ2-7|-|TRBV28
TGTGCCAGCAGTTCCCCGGACAGCTACTACGAGCAGTACTTC
CASSSPDSYYEQYF
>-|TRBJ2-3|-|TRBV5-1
TGCGCCAGCAGCTTGGGTGGGAGAGGGGATACGCAGTATTTT
CASSLGGRGDTQYF
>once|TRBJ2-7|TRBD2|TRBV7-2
TGTGCCAGCAGCTTATCTTGGGGAGGGCCTGTCTACGAGCAGTACTTC
CASSLSWGGPVYEQYF
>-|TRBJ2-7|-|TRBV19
TGTGCCAGTAGTATCTCCAAGCGACTGCCCTACGAGCAGTACTTC
CASSISKRLPYEQYF
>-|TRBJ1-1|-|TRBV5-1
TGCGCCAGCAGCCCGAGGGAATCGGGTGAAGCTTTCTTT
CASSPRESGEAFF
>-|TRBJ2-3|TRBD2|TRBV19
TGTGCCACAAAGGGACTAGCGGGAAGGGGAGATACGCAGTATTTT
CATKGLAGRGDTQYF